This T cell receptor (beta chain) was sequenced during a study of shared clonotypes between healthy human individuals. Study context: Each donor contributed plates that comprised three CD4 naive, three CD4 memory, two CD8 naive and one CD8 memory. Findings and limits, study-wide: For naive CD4 cells, around 5% of clonotypes were shared across several donors. Represented genetic and exposure-history diversity was restricted by having few donors. Generally, naive subsets (rather than memory subsets) showed larger estimated richness.

The germline V and J ends were trimmed by 3 bases and 0 bases, with 15 bases remaining between them. Germline V gene data show CDR1 as MDHEN and CDR2 as SYDVKM. The CDR3 runs 16 residues. Profiled with immunoSEQ multiplex PCR; TCRdb holds only in-frame clones, not every one. The sample consists of around 2.5 million clones, over 85% of them appearing once. For this clone: The target antigen is unknown.

The receptor was derived from a man aged 18 to 35 in good health. Some clones in this sample may be carry-over from other donors' samples. V is TRBV28 and J is TRBJ2-7; tentative D call: TRBD2 (5 bases). Sequenced: naive CD4+ T cells from PBMCs. Subset specified: CD45RA+ positively selected. This CDR3 reads CASSLIWTRSSYEQYF. DNA of the CDR3: TGTGCCAGCAGTTTGATTTGGACTCGAAGCTCCTACGAGCAGTACTTC.